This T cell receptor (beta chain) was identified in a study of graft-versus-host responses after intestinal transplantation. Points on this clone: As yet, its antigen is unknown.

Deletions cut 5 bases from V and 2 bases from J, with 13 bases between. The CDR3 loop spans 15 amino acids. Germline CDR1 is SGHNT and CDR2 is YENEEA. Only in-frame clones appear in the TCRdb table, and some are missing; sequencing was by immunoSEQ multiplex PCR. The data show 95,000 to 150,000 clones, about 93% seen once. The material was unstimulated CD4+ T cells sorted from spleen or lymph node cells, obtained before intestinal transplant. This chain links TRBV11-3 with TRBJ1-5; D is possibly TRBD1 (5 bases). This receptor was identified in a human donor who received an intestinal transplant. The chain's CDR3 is CASSKRGEGNQPQHF. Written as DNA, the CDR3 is TGTGCCAGCAGCAAGAGGGGAGAGGGCAATCAGCCCCAGCATTTT.